These 25 T cell receptor beta chains share one sample of origin, sequenced in a study of OX40 agonist ivuxolimab in advanced cancers. The library relied on the immunoSEQ multiplex PCR assay. TCRdb limited this immuneACCESS table to in-frame rearrangements with V and J called. A share of clones is missing; checked studies link under half to unresolved V genes, and the rest is unexplained. The sample table contains about 62,000 clones; only one count was recorded for around 81% of them. The ten largest clones capture over 0.95% of the sample. The starting material was CD4+ or CD8+ T cells sorted from blood, obtained in a trial of the OX40 agonist ivuxolimab. These TCRs come from an adult with an advanced solid tumor such as melanoma, head and neck, liver or kidney cancer.

This chain links TRBV5-1 with TRBJ2-1; D gene uncertain. With 0 bases removed from V and 6 bases from J, the gap between germline ends came to 16 bases. Per the germline V gene, CDR1 is SGHRS and CDR2 is YFSETQ. This CDR3 contains 16 residues. CDR3 amino acids: CASSLVGFPTSNEQFF. The DNA for the CDR3 is TGCGCCAGCAGCTTGGTGGGCTTTCCAACGTCCAATGAGCAGTTCTTC.

The V call is TRBV11-2, the J call TRBJ2-2; D might be TRBD1 (6 bases). Between the trimmed V and J ends, which lost 4 bases and 4 bases, there was a span of 13 bases. Germline loops: CDR1 SGHAT, CDR2 FQNNGV. This CDR3 region has 15 residues. The CDR3 nucleotides are TGTGCCAGCAGCTCCAGGACAGTCATCACCGGGGAGCTGTTTTTT. It translates to CASSSRTVITGELFF.

The rearrangement uses TRBV18 and TRBJ1-1; no firm D call. The V end lost 4 bases, the J end lost 0 bases, and 3 bases lay between the germline ends. Germline V gene data show CDR1 as KGHSH and CDR2 as LQKENI. The CDR3 has 12 amino acids. The CDR3 DNA is TGTGCCAGCTCACGGGTGAACACTGAAGCTTTCTTT. Translating gives CASSRVNTEAFF.

The rearrangement joins TRBV5-6 to TRBJ2-1, with TRBD2 matching over 7 bases. The CDR3 sequence is 16 residues long. V lost 1 base and J lost 7; bases outside the gene matches: 11. In germline, CDR1 is SGHDT, CDR2 YYEEEE. CDR3 loop: CASSLTRLAVGNEQFF. In nucleotides, the CDR3 is TGTGCCAGCAGCTTGACGCGGCTAGCGGTAGGGAATGAGCAGTTCTTC.

Of note for this clone: Other DNA sequences of this sample code for an identical CDR3. The gene calls are TRBV19 and TRBJ2-7; 9 nucleotides line up with TRBD1. V shed 5 bases and J 1 base; nucleotides not matched to a gene: 6. The germline gives CDR1 LNHDA, CDR2 SQIVND (reference sequence). The CDR3 length is 15 residues. CDR3 region: CASSSGQGRSYEQYF. The CDR3 DNA follows: TGTGCCAGTAGTTCGGGACAGGGCAGATCCTACGAGCAGTACTTC.

The V gene is TRBV25-1, the J gene TRBJ2-5; the match to TRBD1 covers 10 bases. The J segment lost 0 bases and the V segment lost 6 bases, leaving 4 bases of the junction unmatched. The CDR3 is 15 amino acids. The germline V gene encodes CDR1 MGHDK and CDR2 SYGVNS. The CDR3 region is CASRGDRGHQETQYF. The CDR3 region has the DNA TGTGCCAGCAGAGGGGACAGGGGACACCAAGAGACCCAGTACTTC.

The gene calls are TRBV15 and TRBJ2-3; D is uncertain. The germline V gene encodes CDR1 LNHNV and CDR2 YYDKDF (reference sequence). The germline V and J ends were trimmed by 0 bases and 5 bases, with 9 bases remaining between them. The CDR3 contains 14 residues. In DNA form, the CDR3 reads TGTGCCACCAGCAGAGATCTGGGTAGAGATACGCAGTATTTT. Residues: CATSRDLGRDTQYF. The whole variable domain, filled in from reference TRBV15 and TRBJ2-3, reads DAMVIQNPRYQVTQFGKPVTLSCSQTLNHNVMYWYQQKSSQAPKLLFHYYDKDFNNEADTPDNFQSRRPNTSFCFLDIRSPGLGDTAMYLCATSRDLGRDTQYFGPGTRLTVL.

The chain is built from TRBV4-3 and TRBJ1-6; D may be TRBD1 (5 bases). This CDR3 comprises 13 residues. The germline V and J ends were trimmed by 5 bases and 14 bases, with 16 bases remaining between them. Per germline, CDR1 LGHNA and CDR2 YSLEER. CDR3 in amino acids: CASSLGRTGALHF. CDR3 coding DNA: TGCGCCAGCAGCTTGGGACGTACGGGGGCCCTCCACTTT.

CDR3 in DNA: TGTGCCAGCAGCTTGAGGGTGTCAGGTGTCAGCTCCCCTGGCACTGAAGCTTTCTTT. Its translation: CASSLRVSGVSSPGTEAFF. V and J are TRBV7-2 and TRBJ1-1, with D hard to call. Germline V CDR1 and CDR2: SGHTA, FQGNSA. The CDR3 sequence is 19 residues long. Deletions cut 3 bases from V and 4 bases from J, with 27 bases between.

V is TRBV5-5 and J is TRBJ1-6; D unclear. Trimming stripped 1 base from V and 8 bases from J, with 13 bases between. Germline values: CDR1 SGHKS, CDR2 YYEKEE (reference sequence). The CDR3 totals 15 residues. This chain's CDR3 is CASSLLPWRDSPLHF. Written as DNA, the CDR3 is TGTGCCAGCAGCTTGTTACCGTGGCGGGATTCACCCCTCCACTTT.

The rearrangement uses TRBV4-2 and TRBJ1-6, with TRBD1 matching over 7 bases. Trimming removed 0 bases from V and 1 base from J; junction bases left unmatched: 9. The CDR3 has 19 residues. Looked up from germline, CDR1 is LGHNA and CDR2 is YNFKEQ. The CDR3 loop is CASSQDPRGRVSYNSPLHF. CDR3 bases: TGTGCCAGCAGCCAAGATCCTAGGGGGCGTGTGTCCTATAATTCACCCCTCCACTTT.

The chain carries TRBV4-2 and TRBJ2-2; a possible D gene is TRBD2 (6 bases). This CDR3 spans 15 amino acids. Germline values: CDR1 LGHNA, CDR2 YNFKEQ. V was pared by 1 base and J by 4 bases, with 10 bases between. The CDR3 DNA follows: TGTGCCAGCAGCCAAGGACTAGAGGTCACCGGGGAGCTGTTTTTT. This sequence encodes CASSQGLEVTGELFF.

The chain recombines TRBV15 with TRBJ1-1, with unresolved D. CDR1 and CDR2 from the germline V gene are LNHNV and YYDKDF (reference sequence). The V and J ends lost 9 bases and 0 bases respectively, with 11 bases between them. The CDR3 sequence is 13 residues long. CDR3: CATNSDLNTEAFF. CDR3 sequence (DNA): TGTGCCACAAACAGCGACCTGAACACTGAAGCTTTCTTT. The full variable domain, its missing parts supplied by reference TRBV15 and TRBJ1-1, is DAMVIQNPRYQVTQFGKPVTLSCSQTLNHNVMYWYQQKSSQAPKLLFHYYDKDFNNEADTPDNFQSRRPNTSFCFLDIRSPGLGDTAMYLCATNSDLNTEAFFGQGTRLTVV.

The rearrangement uses TRBV27 and TRBJ1-2; maybe TRBD1 (5 bases). Germline V lookup: CDR1 MNHEY, CDR2 SMNVEV (reference sequence). Trimming pared 6 bases from V and 4 bases from J, leaving 12 bases between. CDR3 length equals 13 residues. The CDR3 DNA sequence: TGTGCCAGCAGGGCGACAGAACCCTATGGCTACACCTTC. The encoded protein is CASRATEPYGYTF.

This chain connects TRBV6-1 to TRBJ1-2; 9 nucleotides match TRBD1. The CDR3 is made up of 15 amino acids. The V gene end was trimmed by 4 bases and the J gene end by 3 bases; junction bases not matched to a gene: 6. Germline V CDR1 and CDR2: MNHNS, SASEGT. CDR3 sequence reads: CASSAEDRGYYGYTF. The DNA of the CDR3 is TGTGCCAGCAGTGCCGAAGACAGGGGGTACTATGGCTACACCTTC.

In its sample, this clone was seen a few times. The chain recombines TRBV5-1 with TRBJ2-2; 7 nucleotides line up with TRBD2. The CDR3 is 13 residues long. The germline V gene has CDR1 SGHRS and CDR2 YFSETQ. V dropped 4 bases and J dropped 6; count of bases not matched to a gene: 3. The CDR3 loop reads CASSRRGAGELFF. The CDR3 DNA follows: TGCGCCAGCAGCCGCCGGGGGGCCGGGGAGCTGTTTTTT.

The chain recombines TRBV5-5 with TRBJ1-1; D is undetermined. V lost 4 bases to trimming and J lost 5 bases, with 12 bases between them. Germline V gene sequence: CDR1 SGHKS, CDR2 YYEKEE (reference sequence). This CDR3 has 13 residues. The CDR3, as DNA: TGTGCCAGCAGCATCGTCGATAGGACTGAAGCTTTCTTT. It codes for CASSIVDRTEAFF.

V and J are TRBV9 and TRBJ1-2; 7 bases fit TRBD1. The CDR3 length is 16 residues. With 2 bases clipped from V and 2 bases from J, the junction kept 9 bases outside the gene matches. Germline loops: CDR1 SGDLS, CDR2 YYNGEE. CDR3 bases: TGTGCCAGCAGCGTGGGACAGTTCGGGGTAAACTATGGCTACACCTTC. Amino acids: CASSVGQFGVNYGYTF.

V and J are TRBV2 and TRBJ2-5; D unclear. This CDR3 comprises 13 residues. V lost 4 bases, J lost 3 bases, and 9 bases lay in between. From germline, CDR1 is SNHLY and CDR2 FYNNEI. CDR3 amino acids: CASSVFAKETQYF. For the CDR3, the DNA is TGTGCCAGCAGTGTTTTTGCGAAAGAGACCCAGTACTTC.

V and J are TRBV18 and TRBJ1-5, with 7 bases matching TRBD1. The J segment lost 0 bases and the V segment lost 8 bases, leaving 4 bases of the junction unmatched. CDR1 and CDR2 from the germline V gene are KGHSH and LQKENI. This CDR3 spans 14 amino acids. CDR3 sequence: CASAQGNSNQPQHF. For the CDR3, the DNA is TGTGCCAGCGCACAGGGGAATAGCAATCAGCCCCAGCATTTT.

This chain joins TRBV7-8 and TRBJ1-1; maybe TRBD1 (6 bases). V gave up 3 bases and J gave up 2 bases, with 10 bases separating them. This CDR3 contains 14 residues. Germline CDR1 SGHVS, CDR2 FQNEAQ. CDR3 in DNA: TGTGCCAGCAGCTTCGGGACAATTAACACTGAAGCTTTCTTT. Its translation is CASSFGTINTEAFF.

The chain has TRBV5-8 and TRBJ2-3; D gene ambiguous. CDR3 size: 14 residues. Trimming shortened V by 5 bases and J by 6 bases, and 16 bases separated the two germline ends. Germline V CDR1 and CDR2: SGHTS, YDEGEE. CDR3 DNA sequence: TGTGCCAGCAGACACTCCCCCCTCCTGGATACGCAGTATTTT. Protein: CASRHSPLLDTQYF.

The V gene is TRBV19, the J gene TRBJ1-5; 9 bases are shared with TRBD1. Per the germline V gene, CDR1 is LNHDA and CDR2 is SQIVND (reference sequence). The CDR3 contains 19 residues. The V and J ends lost 4 bases and 1 base, in that order; junction bases with no gene match: 14. The CDR3 is CASSRHPGQGMTSNQPQHF. The DNA of the CDR3 is TGTGCCAGTAGTAGACATCCGGGACAGGGAATGACGAGCAATCAGCCCCAGCATTTT.

This clone has just a few counts. The chain carries TRBV9 and TRBJ1-6, with no clear D. Trimming pared 0 bases from V and 7 bases from J, leaving 8 bases between. Looked up from germline, CDR1 is SGDLS and CDR2 is YYNGEE. The length of the CDR3 is 14 residues. The CDR3 bases are TGTGCCAGCAGCGTAGAGCATCGCAATTCACCCCTCCACTTT. This sequence encodes CASSVEHRNSPLHF.

The chain employs TRBV4-1 and TRBJ2-7; TRBD1 matches 7 bases. CDR1 and CDR2 from the germline V gene are MGHRA and YSYEKL. CDR3 length equals 15 residues. With 0 bases clipped from V and 5 bases from J, the junction kept 7 bases outside the gene matches. The chain's CDR3 is CASSQDLSRGNEQYF. CDR3 sequence (DNA): TGCGCCAGCAGCCAAGACTTGAGCAGGGGGAACGAGCAGTACTTC.